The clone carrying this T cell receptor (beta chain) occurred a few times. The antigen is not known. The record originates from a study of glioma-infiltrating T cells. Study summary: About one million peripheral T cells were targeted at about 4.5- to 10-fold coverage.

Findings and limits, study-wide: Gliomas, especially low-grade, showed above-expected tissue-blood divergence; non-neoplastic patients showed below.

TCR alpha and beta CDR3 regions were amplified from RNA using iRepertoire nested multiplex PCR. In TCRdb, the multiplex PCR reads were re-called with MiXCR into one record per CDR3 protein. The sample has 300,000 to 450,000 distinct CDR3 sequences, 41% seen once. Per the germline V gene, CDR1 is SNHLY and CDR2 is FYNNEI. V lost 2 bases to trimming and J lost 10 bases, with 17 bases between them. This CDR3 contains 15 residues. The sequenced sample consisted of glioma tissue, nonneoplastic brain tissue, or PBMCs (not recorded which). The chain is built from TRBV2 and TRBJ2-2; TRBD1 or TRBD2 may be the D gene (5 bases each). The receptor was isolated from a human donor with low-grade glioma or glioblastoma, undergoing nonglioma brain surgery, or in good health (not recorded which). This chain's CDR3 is CASSEQGVGSAELFF. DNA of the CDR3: TGTGCCAGCAGTGAACAGGGAGTGGGATCTGCGGAGCTGTTTTTT.